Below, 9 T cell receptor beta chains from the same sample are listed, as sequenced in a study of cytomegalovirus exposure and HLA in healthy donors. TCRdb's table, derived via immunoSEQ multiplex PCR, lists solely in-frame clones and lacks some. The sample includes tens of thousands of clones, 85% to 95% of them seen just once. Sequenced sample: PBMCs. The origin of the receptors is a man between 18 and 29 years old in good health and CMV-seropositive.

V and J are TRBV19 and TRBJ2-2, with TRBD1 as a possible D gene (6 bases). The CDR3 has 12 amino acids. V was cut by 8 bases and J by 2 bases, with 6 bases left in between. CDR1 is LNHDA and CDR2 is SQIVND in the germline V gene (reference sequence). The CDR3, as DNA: TGTGCCAGTGGGACAAACACCGGGGAGCTGTTTTTT. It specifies CASGTNTGELFF.

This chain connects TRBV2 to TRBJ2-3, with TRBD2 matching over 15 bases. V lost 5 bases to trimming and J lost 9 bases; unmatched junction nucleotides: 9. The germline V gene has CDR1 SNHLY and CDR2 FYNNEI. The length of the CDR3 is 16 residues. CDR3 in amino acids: CASSRRTSGGEETQYF. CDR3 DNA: TGTGCCAGCAGTCGTCGGACTAGCGGGGGGGAAGAGACGCAGTATTTT.

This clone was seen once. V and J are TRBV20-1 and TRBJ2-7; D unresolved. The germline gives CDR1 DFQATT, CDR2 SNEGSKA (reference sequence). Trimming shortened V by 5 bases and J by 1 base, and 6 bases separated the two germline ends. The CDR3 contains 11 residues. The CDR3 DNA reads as TGCAGTGCTGCGACTTCCTACGAGCAGTACTTC. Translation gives CSAATSYEQYF.

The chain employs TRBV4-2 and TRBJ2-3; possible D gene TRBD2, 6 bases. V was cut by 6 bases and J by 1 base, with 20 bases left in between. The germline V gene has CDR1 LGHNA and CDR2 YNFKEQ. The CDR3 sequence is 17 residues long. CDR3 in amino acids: CASSSERASEGTDTQYF. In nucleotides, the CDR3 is TGTGCCAGCAGTTCGGAGAGGGCTAGCGAGGGCACAGATACGCAGTATTTT.

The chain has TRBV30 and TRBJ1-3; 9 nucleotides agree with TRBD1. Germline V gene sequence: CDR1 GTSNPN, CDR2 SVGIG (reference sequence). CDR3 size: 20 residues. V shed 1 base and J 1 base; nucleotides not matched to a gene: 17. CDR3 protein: CAWSDDRDREGKRSGNTIYF. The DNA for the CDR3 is TGTGCCTGGAGTGACGACCGGGACAGGGAAGGTAAAAGGTCTGGAAACACCATATATTTT.

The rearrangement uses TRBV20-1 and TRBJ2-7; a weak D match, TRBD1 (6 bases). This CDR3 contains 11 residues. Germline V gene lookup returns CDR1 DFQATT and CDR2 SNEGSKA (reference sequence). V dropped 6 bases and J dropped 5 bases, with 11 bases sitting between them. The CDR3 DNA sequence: TGCAGTGCCCACAGGGCTAACGAGCAGTACTTC. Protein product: CSAHRANEQYF.

CDR3 coding DNA: TGCGCCAGCAGCCAAGGTTACTTCGGGGGGGCCGGTGAGCAGTACTTC. It yields the protein CASSQGYFGGAGEQYF. The chain employs TRBV4-1 and TRBJ2-7, with TRBD2 matching over 8 bases. Per the germline V gene, CDR1 is MGHRA and CDR2 is YSYEKL. Trimming cost V 1 base and J 7 bases; bases outside gene matches: 12. CDR3 length: 16 amino acids.

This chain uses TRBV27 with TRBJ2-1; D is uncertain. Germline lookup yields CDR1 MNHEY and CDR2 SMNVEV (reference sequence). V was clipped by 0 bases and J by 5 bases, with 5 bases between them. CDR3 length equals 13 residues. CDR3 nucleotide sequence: TGTGCCAGCAGTTTATCAGAGGACAATGAGCAGTTCTTC. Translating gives CASSLSEDNEQFF.

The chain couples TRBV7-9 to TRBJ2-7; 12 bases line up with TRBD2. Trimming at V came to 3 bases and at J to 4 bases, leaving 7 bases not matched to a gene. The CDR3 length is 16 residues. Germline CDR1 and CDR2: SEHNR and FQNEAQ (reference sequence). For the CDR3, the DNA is TGTGCCAGCAGCTTGGCTAGCGGGAGGGCCGGGTACGAGCAGTACTTC. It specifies CASSLASGRAGYEQYF.